The clone carrying this TCR beta chain was counted a few times. The sample comes from a study of OX40 agonist ivuxolimab in advanced cancers. Germline V gene data show CDR1 as SGHTS and CDR2 as YDEGEE. Trimming removed 1 base at V and 1 base at J, with 5 bases between. The CDR3 extends over 13 amino acids. Assay used: immunoSEQ multiplex PCR; TCRdb lists only in-frame clones, some missing. The sample yields around 70,000 clones, roughly 80% seen once. The receptor was isolated from an adult with an advanced solid tumor such as melanoma, head and neck, liver or kidney cancer. V and J are TRBV5-8 and TRBJ1-1; D remains unclear. Sequencing was performed on CD4+ or CD8+ T cells sorted from blood, taken in a trial of the OX40 agonist ivuxolimab. Here the CDR3 DNA reads TGTGCCAGCAGCTTGAGCAGGAACACTGAAGCTTTCTTT. It codes for CASSLSRNTEAFF.